This T cell receptor beta chain derives from a study of naive and memory T cell subsets. Germline V gene data show CDR1 as SGHRS and CDR2 as YFSETQ. The CDR3 sequence is 16 residues long. The V end lost 4 bases, the J end lost 6 bases, and 20 bases lay between the germline ends. As for this clonotype: Its specificity is not known.

As for treatment: skin biopsy from PPD injection site in Mantoux-positive individual. An oligonucleotide containing a UMI was ligated to the 3' end of TCR cDNA. Reverse transcription used DNase-treated unsorted total RNA, aiming for about 1 to 1000 ng. Notes on the study in general: Higher TCR numbers at tuberculin sites reflect T cell infiltration, per interpretation. Potentially, T cell activation and differentiation skew this RNA-based measurement.

Amplification of ligated cDNA took four PCR rounds with SP2 and nested alpha and beta constant primers. Blood and skin TCR RNA was reverse transcribed with alpha and beta constant primers. TCRdb passed the UMI-ligation and nested PCR reads through MiXCR, listing each CDR3 protein once. The repertoire holds around 25,000 distinct CDR3 sequences, with roughly 6% as singletons. This sequence was found in an adult in good health. V usage is TRBV5-1 and J usage is TRBJ2-1; D remains unclear. The sequenced sample was skin, obtained from a tuberculin skin test site. The CDR3 here is CASSRDTAHGGNEQFF. The CDR3 coding sequence is TGCGCCAGCAGCCGTGACACTGCCCACGGTGGCAATGAGCAGTTCTTC.